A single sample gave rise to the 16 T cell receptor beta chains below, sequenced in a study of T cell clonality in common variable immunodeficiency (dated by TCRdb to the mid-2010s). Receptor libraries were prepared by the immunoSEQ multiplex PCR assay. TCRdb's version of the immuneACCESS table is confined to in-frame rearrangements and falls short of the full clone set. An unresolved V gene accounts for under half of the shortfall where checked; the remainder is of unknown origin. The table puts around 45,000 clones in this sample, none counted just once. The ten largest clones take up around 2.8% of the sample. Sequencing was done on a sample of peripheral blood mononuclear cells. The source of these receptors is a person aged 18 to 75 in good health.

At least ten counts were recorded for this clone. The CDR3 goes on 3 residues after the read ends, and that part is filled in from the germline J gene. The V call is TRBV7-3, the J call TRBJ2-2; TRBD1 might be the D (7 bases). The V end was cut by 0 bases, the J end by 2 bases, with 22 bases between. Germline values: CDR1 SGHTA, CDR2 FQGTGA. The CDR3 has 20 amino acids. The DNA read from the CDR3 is TGTGCCAGCAGCTTAACGGAGGGGGCAGGGGGGTACGCTAACACCGGGGAG. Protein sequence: CASSLTEGAGGYANTGE. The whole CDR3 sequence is CASSLTEGAGGYANTGELFF.

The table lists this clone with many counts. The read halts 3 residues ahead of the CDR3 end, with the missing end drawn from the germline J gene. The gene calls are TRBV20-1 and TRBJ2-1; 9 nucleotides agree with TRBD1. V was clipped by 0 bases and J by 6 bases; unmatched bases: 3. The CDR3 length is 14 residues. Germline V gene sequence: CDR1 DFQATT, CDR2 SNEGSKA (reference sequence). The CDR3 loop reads CSAREPGQGNEQFF. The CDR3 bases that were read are TGCAGTGCTAGAGAACCGGGACAGGGCAATGAG.

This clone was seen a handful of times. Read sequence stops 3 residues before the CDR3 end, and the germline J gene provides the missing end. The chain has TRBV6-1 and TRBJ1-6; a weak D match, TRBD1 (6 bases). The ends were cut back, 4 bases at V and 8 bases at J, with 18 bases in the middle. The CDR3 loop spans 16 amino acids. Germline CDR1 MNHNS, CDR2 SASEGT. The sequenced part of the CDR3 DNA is TGTGCCAGCAGTGGACCTTCCGGGACACTGTATTCACCC. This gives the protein CASSGPSGTLYSP. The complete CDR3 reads CASSGPSGTLYSPLHF.

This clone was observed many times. The CDR3 bases that were read are TGTGCCAGCTCACCTCTAGCGGGAGGGATGTACGAG. Translated, it gives CASSPLAGGMYE. In full, the CDR3 is CASSPLAGGMYEQYF. This sequence joins TRBV18 and TRBJ2-7, with TRBD2 matching over 12 bases. With the read ending 3 residues before the CDR3 end, the germline J gene is used to fill in that end. The CDR3 loop spans 15 amino acids. V was clipped by 3 bases and J by 4 bases; unmatched bases: 4. Germline V CDR1 and CDR2: KGHSH, LQKENI.

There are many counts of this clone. CDR3 sequence: CSARKPFGTLEAFF. The part of the CDR3 DNA that was read is TGCAGTGCTAGGAAGCCCTTCGGGACTCTTGAA. V is TRBV20-1 and J is TRBJ1-1; weak D call: TRBD1 (5 bases). The read terminates 3 residues before the CDR3 end, so the remaining end is supplied by the germline J gene. The CDR3 has 14 residues. Germline V gene sequence: CDR1 DFQATT, CDR2 SNEGSKA (reference sequence). Trimming removed 3 bases from V and 7 bases from J, with 18 bases in between.

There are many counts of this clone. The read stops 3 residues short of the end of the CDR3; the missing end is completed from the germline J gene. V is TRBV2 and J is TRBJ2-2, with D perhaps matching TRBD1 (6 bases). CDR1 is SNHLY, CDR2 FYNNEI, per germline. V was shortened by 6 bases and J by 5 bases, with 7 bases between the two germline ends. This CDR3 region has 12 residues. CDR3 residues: CASRTGTGELFF. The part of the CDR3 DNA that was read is TGTGCCAGCAGAACAGGGACCGGGGAG.

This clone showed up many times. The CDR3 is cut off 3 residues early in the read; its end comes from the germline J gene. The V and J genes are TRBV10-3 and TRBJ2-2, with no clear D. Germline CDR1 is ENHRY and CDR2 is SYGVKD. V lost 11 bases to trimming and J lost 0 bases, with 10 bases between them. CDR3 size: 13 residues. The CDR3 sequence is CALSSANTGELFF. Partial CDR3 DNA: TGTGCCTTATCTAGTGCGAACACCGGGGAG.

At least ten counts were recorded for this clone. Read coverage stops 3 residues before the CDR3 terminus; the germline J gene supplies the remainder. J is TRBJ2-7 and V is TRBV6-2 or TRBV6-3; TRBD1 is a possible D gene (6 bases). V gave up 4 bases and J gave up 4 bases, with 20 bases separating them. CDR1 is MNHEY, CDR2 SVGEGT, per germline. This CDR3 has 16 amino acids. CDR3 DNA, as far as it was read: TGTGCCAGCAGTTCCACAAGAACGACAGGAAGGTACGAG. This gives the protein CASSSTRTTGRYE. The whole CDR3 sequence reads CASSSTRTTGRYEQYF.

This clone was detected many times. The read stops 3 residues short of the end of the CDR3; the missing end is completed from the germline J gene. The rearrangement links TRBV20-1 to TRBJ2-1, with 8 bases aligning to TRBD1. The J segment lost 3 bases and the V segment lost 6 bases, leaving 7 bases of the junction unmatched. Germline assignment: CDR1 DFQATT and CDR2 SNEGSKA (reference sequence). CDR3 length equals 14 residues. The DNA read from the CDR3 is TGCAGTGCCAGGACAGGGTCAATCTACAATGAG. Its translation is CSARTGSIYNE. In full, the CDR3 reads CSARTGSIYNEQFF.

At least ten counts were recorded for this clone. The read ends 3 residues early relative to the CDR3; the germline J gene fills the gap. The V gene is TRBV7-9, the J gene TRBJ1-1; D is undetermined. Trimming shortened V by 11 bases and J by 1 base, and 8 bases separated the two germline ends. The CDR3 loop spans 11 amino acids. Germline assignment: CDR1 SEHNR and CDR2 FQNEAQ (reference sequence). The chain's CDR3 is CASIGNTEAFF. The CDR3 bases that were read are TGTGCCTCGATCGGGAACACTGAA.

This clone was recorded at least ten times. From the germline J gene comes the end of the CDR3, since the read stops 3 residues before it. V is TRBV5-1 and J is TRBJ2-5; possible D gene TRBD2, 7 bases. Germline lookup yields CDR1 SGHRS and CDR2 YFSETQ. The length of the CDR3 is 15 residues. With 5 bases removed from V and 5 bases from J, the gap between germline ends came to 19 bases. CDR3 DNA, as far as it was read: TGCGCCAGCAGGGAATCCTGGGGGGGCTTGGAGACC. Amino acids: CASRESWGGLET. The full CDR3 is CASRESWGGLETQYF. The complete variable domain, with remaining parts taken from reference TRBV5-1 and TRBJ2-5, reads KAGVTQTPRYLIKTRGQQVTLSCSPISGHRSVSWYQQTPGQGLQFLFEYFSETQRNKGNFPGRFSGRQFSNSRSEMNVSTLELGDSALYLCASRESWGGLETQYFGPGTRLLVL.

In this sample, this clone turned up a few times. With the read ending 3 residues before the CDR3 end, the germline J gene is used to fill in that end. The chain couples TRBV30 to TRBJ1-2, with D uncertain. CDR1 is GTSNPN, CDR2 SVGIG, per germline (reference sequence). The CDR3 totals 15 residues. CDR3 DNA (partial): TGTGCCTGGAGCGGACTAGCCCCCCTGAGAGGCGAC. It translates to CAWSGLAPLRGD. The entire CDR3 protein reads CAWSGLAPLRGDYTF.

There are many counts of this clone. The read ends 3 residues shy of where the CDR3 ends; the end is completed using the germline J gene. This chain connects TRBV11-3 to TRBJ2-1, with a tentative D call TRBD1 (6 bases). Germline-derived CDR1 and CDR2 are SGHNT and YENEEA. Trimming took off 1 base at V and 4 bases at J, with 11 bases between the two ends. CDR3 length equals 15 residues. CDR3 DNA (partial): TGTGCCAGCAGCTTAGGCCCTGGACAGTACAATGAG. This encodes CASSLGPGQYNE. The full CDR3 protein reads CASSLGPGQYNEQFF.

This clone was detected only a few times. The CDR3 sequence: CASSESGGRNYGYTF. The CDR3 bases that were read are TGCGCCAGCAGTGAGTCGGGGGGGCGTAACTATGGC. This rearrangement joins TRBV10-2 to TRBJ1-2; maybe TRBD1 (6 bases). The CDR3 end is not reached by the read, which stops 3 residues before it; the germline J gene fills it in. Deletions cut 0 bases from V and 1 base from J, with 9 bases between. Looked up from germline, CDR1 is WSHSY and CDR2 is SAAADI. The CDR3 is 15 amino acids.

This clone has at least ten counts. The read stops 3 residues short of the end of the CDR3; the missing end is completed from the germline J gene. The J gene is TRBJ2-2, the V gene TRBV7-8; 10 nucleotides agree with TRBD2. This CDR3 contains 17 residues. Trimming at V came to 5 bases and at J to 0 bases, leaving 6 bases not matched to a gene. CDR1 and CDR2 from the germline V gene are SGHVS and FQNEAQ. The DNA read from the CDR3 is TGTGCCAGCAGCATGCCGGGACTAGCGTCGAACACCGGGGAG. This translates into CASSMPGLASNTGE. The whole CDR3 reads CASSMPGLASNTGELFF.

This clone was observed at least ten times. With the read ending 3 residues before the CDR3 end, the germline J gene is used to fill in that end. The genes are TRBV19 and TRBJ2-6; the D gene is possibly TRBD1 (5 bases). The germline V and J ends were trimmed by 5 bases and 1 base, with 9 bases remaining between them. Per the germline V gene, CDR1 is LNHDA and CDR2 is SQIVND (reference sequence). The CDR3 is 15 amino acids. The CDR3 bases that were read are TGTGCCAGTAGTCTCCCAGGGTCTGGGGCCAACGTC. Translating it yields CASSLPGSGANV. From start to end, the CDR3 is CASSLPGSGANVLTF.